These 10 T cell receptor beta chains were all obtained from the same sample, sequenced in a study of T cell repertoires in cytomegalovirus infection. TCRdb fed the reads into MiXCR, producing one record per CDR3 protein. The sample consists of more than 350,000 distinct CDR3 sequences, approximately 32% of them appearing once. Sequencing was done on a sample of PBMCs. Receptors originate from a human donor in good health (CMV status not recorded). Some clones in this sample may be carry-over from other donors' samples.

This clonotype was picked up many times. CDR3 DNA: TGTGCCAGCAGCTGGGAGGCCAGGGAAGCTTTCTTT. Translating gives CASSWEAREAFF. The rearrangement joins TRBV7-8 to TRBJ1-1; D not certain. V was cut by 4 bases and J by 8 bases, with 11 bases left in between. The CDR3 contains 12 residues. Looked up from germline, CDR1 is SGHVS and CDR2 is FQNEAQ.

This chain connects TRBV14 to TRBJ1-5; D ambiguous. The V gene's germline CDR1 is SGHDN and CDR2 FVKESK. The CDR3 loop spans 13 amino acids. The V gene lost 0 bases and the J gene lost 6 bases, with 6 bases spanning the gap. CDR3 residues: CASSQDTSQPQHF. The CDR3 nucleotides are TGTGCCAGCAGCCAAGATACATCTCAGCCCCAGCATTTT.

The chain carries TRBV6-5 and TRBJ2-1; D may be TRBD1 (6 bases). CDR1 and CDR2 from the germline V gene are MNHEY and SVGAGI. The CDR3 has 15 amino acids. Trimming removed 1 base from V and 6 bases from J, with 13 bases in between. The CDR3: CASSYFTTGTNEQFF. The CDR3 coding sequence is TGTGCCAGCAGTTACTTTACCACAGGGACCAATGAGCAGTTCTTC.

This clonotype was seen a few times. CDR3 sequence: CASSLTQGAHYGYTF. CDR3 nucleotide sequence: TGTGCCAGCAGTTTGACGCAGGGGGCGCACTATGGCTACACCTTC. The V gene is TRBV12-3 or TRBV12-4, the J gene TRBJ1-2; 8 bases line up with TRBD1. There are 15 residues in the CDR3. The V segment lost 3 bases and the J segment 3 bases; nucleotides outside the gene matches: 6.

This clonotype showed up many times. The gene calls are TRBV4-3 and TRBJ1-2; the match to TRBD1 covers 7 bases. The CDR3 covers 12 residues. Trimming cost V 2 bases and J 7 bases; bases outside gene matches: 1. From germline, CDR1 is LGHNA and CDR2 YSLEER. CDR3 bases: TGCGCCAGCAGCCAATCAGGGGGTGGCTACACCTTC. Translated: CASSQSGGGYTF.

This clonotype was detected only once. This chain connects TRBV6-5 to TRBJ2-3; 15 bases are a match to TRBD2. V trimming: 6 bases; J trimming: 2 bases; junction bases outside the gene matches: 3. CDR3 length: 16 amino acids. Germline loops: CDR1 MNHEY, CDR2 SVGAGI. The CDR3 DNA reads TGTGCCAGCAGACGGACTAGCGGGGGGGCCACAGATACGCAGTATTTT. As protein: CASRRTSGGATDTQYF.

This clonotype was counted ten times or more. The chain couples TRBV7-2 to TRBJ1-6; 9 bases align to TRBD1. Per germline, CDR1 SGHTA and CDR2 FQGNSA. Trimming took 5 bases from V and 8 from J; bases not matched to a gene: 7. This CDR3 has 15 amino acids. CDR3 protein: CASSRRQGDHSPLHF. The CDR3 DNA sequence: TGTGCCAGCAGCCGACGACAGGGGGACCATTCACCCCTCCACTTT.

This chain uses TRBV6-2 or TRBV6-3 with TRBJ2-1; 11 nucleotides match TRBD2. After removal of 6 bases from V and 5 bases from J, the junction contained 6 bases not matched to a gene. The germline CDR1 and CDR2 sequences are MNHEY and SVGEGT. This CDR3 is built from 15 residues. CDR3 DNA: TGTGCCAGCAGGAAACCGGGACTAGCGGACAATGAGCAGTTCTTC. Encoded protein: CASRKPGLADNEQFF.

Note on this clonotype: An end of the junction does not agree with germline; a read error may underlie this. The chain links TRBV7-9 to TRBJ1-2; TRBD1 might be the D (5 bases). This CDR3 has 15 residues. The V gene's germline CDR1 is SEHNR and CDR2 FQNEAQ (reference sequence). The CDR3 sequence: CASSLAPGAREGYTF. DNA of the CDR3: TGTGCCAGCAGCCTAGCCCCCGGGGCCCGGGAGGGCTACACCTTC.

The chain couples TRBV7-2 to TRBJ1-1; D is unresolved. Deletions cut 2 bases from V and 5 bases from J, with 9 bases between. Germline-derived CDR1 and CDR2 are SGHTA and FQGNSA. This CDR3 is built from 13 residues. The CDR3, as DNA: TGTGCCAGCAGCTTAAACGGTTTAACTGAAGCTTTCTTT. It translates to CASSLNGLTEAFF.